These 10 T cell receptor beta chains share one sample of origin, sequenced in a study of CD8 T cells in ankylosing spondylitis. TCRdb re-called the 5' RACE reads with MiXCR, one entry per CDR3 protein. The data contain 200,000 to 250,000 distinct CDR3 sequences, about 10% of them singletons. The material sequenced was blood, either unsorted or a sorted T cell fraction (not recorded which). These receptors all stem from a male donor with ankylosing spondylitis or in good health (not recorded which).

This clonotype was counted ten times or more. The chain is built from TRBV20-1 and TRBJ2-3; 7 bases line up with TRBD2. The germline V gene encodes CDR1 DFQATT and CDR2 SNEGSKA (reference sequence). V lost 6 bases to trimming and J lost 6 bases; unmatched junction nucleotides: 9. This CDR3 region has 13 residues. The CDR3 here is CSAELAGVDTQYF. In DNA, the CDR3 is TGCAGTGCCGAACTCGCGGGGGTGGATACGCAGTATTTT.

V and J are TRBV25-1 and TRBJ1-2; D gene uncertain. Trimming shortened V by 7 bases and J by 3 bases, and 18 bases separated the two germline ends. The CDR3 has 15 residues. Germline assignment: CDR1 MGHDK and CDR2 SYGVNS. The CDR3 protein is CASNGRGSGYYGYTF. The CDR3, as DNA: TGTGCCAGCAATGGACGGGGTTCCGGGTACTATGGCTACACCTTC.

This clonotype was seen at least ten times. The rearrangement joins TRBV14 to TRBJ2-3, with D perhaps matching TRBD2 (6 bases). The CDR3 sequence is 16 residues long. Germline CDR1 SGHDN, CDR2 FVKESK. Trimming stripped 0 bases from V and 0 bases from J, with 10 bases between. CDR3 coding DNA: TGTGCCAGCAGCCAAGACCCCAGCGGGAGCACAGATACGCAGTATTTT. Encoded protein: CASSQDPSGSTDTQYF.

This clonotype was seen repeatedly, ten times or more. The chain combines TRBV20-1 with TRBJ2-2, with D possibly being TRBD1 (6 bases). Germline CDR1 and CDR2: DFQATT and SNEGSKA (reference sequence). The CDR3 loop spans 14 amino acids. The V end was cut by 6 bases, the J end by 6 bases, with 17 bases between. CDR3 amino acids: CSAPASQGSGELFF. CDR3 bases: TGCAGTGCGCCGGCGAGCCAGGGGTCCGGGGAGCTGTTTTTT.

This clonotype was counted only a few times. The chain recombines TRBV12-3 or TRBV12-4 with TRBJ2-7; 9 nucleotides agree with TRBD1. The CDR3 length is 14 residues. Unmatched junction bases numbered 7, after V lost 8 bases and J lost 2 bases. The CDR3 sequence is CASQRGQGPYEQYF. CDR3 nucleotide sequence: TGTGCCAGCCAAAGGGGACAGGGTCCCTACGAGCAGTACTTC.

This clonotype was observed at least ten times. The chain recombines TRBV12-3 or TRBV12-4 with TRBJ2-7; D is uncertain. V was trimmed by 0 bases and J by 4 bases, leaving 7 bases between them. CDR3 length: 13 residues. The CDR3, as DNA: TGTGCCAGCAGTTTAGCCGGCCGGTACGAGCAGTACTTC. This translates into CASSLAGRYEQYF.

As to this clonotype: Given a much more abundant clone one base away, this may be a read error. The chain carries TRBV5-1 and TRBJ1-4, with 10 bases aligning to TRBD1. CDR1 is SGHRS, CDR2 YFSETQ, per germline. There are 16 residues in the CDR3. This CDR3 is CASSPGQGTTKEKLFF. The CDR3 region has the DNA TGCGCCAGCAGCCCGGGACAGGGGACAACTAAAGAAAAACTGTTTTTT.

This clonotype was recorded many times. V is TRBV7-9 and J is TRBJ2-5; 7 bases fit TRBD1. The CDR3 totals 14 residues. V shed 3 bases, J shed 4 bases, and the junction held 5 bases outside the gene matches. Germline V gene data show CDR1 as SEHNR and CDR2 as FQNEAQ (reference sequence). CDR3 coding DNA: TGTGCCAGCAGCTTCCAGGGGGATTTAGAGACCCAGTACTTC. Its protein product is CASSFQGDLETQYF.

At least ten counts were recorded for this clonotype. In DNA, the CDR3 is TGCGCCAGCAGCACCGGAGGACAGATCACAGATACGCAGTATTTT. It encodes CASSTGGQITDTQYF. V usage is TRBV5-1 and J usage is TRBJ2-3, with D tentatively TRBD1 (6 bases). There are 15 residues in the CDR3. Deletions cut 4 bases from V and 2 bases from J, with 14 bases between. Germline CDR1 reads SGHRS; CDR2 reads YFSETQ.

The chain employs TRBV5-1 and TRBJ2-7; D is unresolved. The CDR3 runs to 15 residues. The germline V gene has CDR1 SGHRS and CDR2 YFSETQ. Trimming took 4 bases from V and 0 from J, leaving 14 bases between them. CDR3 residues: CASSENPGNSYEQYF. CDR3 DNA: TGCGCCAGCAGCGAGAACCCGGGTAACTCCTACGAGCAGTACTTC.